This T cell receptor (beta chain) was sequenced in a study of shared clonotypes between healthy human individuals. About the research overall: The study enrolled two women and three men aged 18 to 49. Per-donor plates numbered three CD4 naive, three CD4 memory, two CD8 naive and one CD8 memory. The study, taken as a whole, reports: Sequencing depth was expected to affect clonotype sharing among donors.

Repertoires were generated with immunoSEQ multiplex PCR, while TCRdb's copy carries only in-frame clones and drops some. The sample lists 630,000 or so clones; roughly 98% were seen once. A remark on this clone: Its antigen is undetermined.

CD45RO-negative, CCR7-selected cells formed the naive CD8 fraction, which excluded terminally differentiated effector memory CD45RA+ cells. Sequencing was carried out using naive CD8+ T cells sorted from blood. The receptor was derived from a man aged 25 to 40 in good health.

For the CDR3, the DNA is TGTGCCAGTAGCACGACAGTTCGTAGCACAGATACGCAGTATTTT. It specifies CASSTTVRSTDTQYF. The genes are TRBV19 and TRBJ2-3; a possible D gene is TRBD1 (5 bases). Germline CDR1 and CDR2: LNHDA and SQIVND (reference sequence). The V gene lost 6 bases and the J gene lost 0 bases, with 13 bases spanning the gap. CDR3 length: 15 residues.